This TCR delta chain was captured in a study of Vγ9Vδ2 T cells in congenital toxoplasmosis (dated by TCRdb to the early 2020s). Regarding the study in general: IgG, IgM and IgA serology, Western blot and an in-house interferon-gamma release assay were used to diagnose congenital toxoplasmosis. TCR sequencing covered roughly five infected and some 10 uninfected infants at 2 months, plus 3 infected and 4 uninfected infants at 1 year. Repertoires were sequenced from infants at 2 months after birth and at 1 year of age. Gamma and delta chain CDR3 repertoires of sorted blood gammadelta T cells were compared between congenitally T. gondii-infected and uninfected infants. On the study overall, not on this receptor specifically: Both infected and uninfected infants showed high prevalence of a public TRGV9 clonotype. Two months was the earliest age with enough suitable sample material for TCR repertoire analysis, so newborn repertoires were not sequenced. In 2-month-old infants, germline-encoded fetal-type TRDV2 CDR3 sequences seemed to be more common in infected than in uninfected infants, which suggests a footprint of in utero expansion. Compared with uninfected infants, infected infants at 2 months appeared to have fewer N additions in their TRGV9 and TRDV2 CDR3s, and this was especially true for TRDV2-TRDJ1 sequences. The repertoire differences between infected and uninfected infants were less clear at 1 year of age than at 2 months.

This clone is judged large (0.1 to 1%). Its target antigen remains unknown. Per-base qualities were not stored, and no clone one base away is much larger. The CDR3 numbers 20 residues from cysteine through phenylalanine. Only the CDR3 DNA stays, 60 bases, in frame from base 1. CDR1 and CDR2 (TSWWSYY, QGS) derive from the germline V gene. At the junction V is shortened by 4 bases and J by 1 base, with 28 bases in between. cDNA was made by template-switch reverse transcription with TRGC- and TRDC-specific primers in one tube, using SuperScript II. The TRGC primer was designed to bind both the TRGC1 and TRGC2 constant genes. The KAPA Real-Time Library Amplification Kit was used to amplify TRG and TRD, and AMPure XP beads were used for purification between steps. Index PCR with the Nextera XT Index Kit was used to attach Illumina sequencing adapters. An Illumina MiSeq with the V2 300 kit was used to sequence the TRG and TRD amplicons, producing 150 bp paired-end reads. The paper's data handling went like this. Before further analysis, read quality was checked using FastQC version 0.11.8. Reads were mapped to GenBank TRG or TRD reference genes, and MiXCR version 3.0.3 was used to assemble CDR3 sequences. Default MiXCR settings were used, apart from assembling TRDD gene segments from 3 instead of 5 consecutive nucleotides. N additions, CDR3 length, J segment length and clonotype sharing between samples were computed with VDJtools version 1.2.1. CDR3 sequences that were out of frame or contained stop codons were removed from the analysis. The overlap of infant repertoires with previously published Vgamma9Vdelta2 repertoires from fetal, cord blood and adult blood was compared. For TCRdb, the public reads were processed anew by CATT, and duplicate DNA sequences were folded into one row. In this record, the V and J calls reflect TCRdb's handling and not the investigators' own analysis. The sample contains around 1,000 delta-chain clones, just under 20% of them found a single time. The ten biggest clones cover 15% to 19% of the sample.

The same treatment, consisting of spiramycin and/or pyrimethamine plus sulfadiazine plus folinic acid, was given to mothers of infected and uninfected infants alike. All infants, infected and uninfected, were born by term delivery after more than 37 weeks of gestation. Around 900 uL of blood was turned into PBMCs through Lymphoprep gradient centrifugation, and the PBMCs were then cryopreserved in liquid nitrogen and sent to Belgium. After thawing, PBMCs were labeled with Zombie NIR viability dye and stained with CD3, TCR gammadelta, Vgamma9 and Vdelta2 antibodies. A FACSAria III was used to sort CD3+ TCRgammadelta+ T cells, reaching a mean purity of roughly 98%. For each sample, the RNeasy Micro Kit was used to isolate RNA from approximately 10,000 sorted gammadelta T cells. The infants were born to mothers who were enrolled with primary T. gondii infection during pregnancy. Infant peripheral blood was collected at an outpatient microbiology and virology center in Pavia, Italy.

This clonotype was sampled from a child under 10 years old born to a mother with Toxoplasma gondii infection during pregnancy, either congenitally infected or uninfected (not recorded which). Material: gamma-delta T cells from blood. The receptor chain draws on TRDV1 and TRDJ1; perhaps TRDD2 is the D gene, with 7 bases matching. The CDR3 reads CALGGPSFPNSGDLTDKLIF. The nucleotides are TGTGCTCTTGGGGGACCTTCCTTTCCCAACTCTGGGGACCTCACCGATAAACTCATCTTT.